This T cell receptor (beta chain) was identified during a study of shared clonotypes between healthy human individuals. At the level of the study: Three plates were used per donor for CD4 naive, three for CD4 memory, two for CD8 naive and one for CD8 memory. Overall study findings and caveats: In a handful of donors, approximately 5% of naive CD4 clonotypes appeared in common.

CDR3 length equals 15 residues. V was pared by 6 bases and J by 0 bases, with 14 bases between. Per germline, CDR1 SGDLS and CDR2 YYNGEE. A note on this clone: Antigen unknown.

Assay: immunoSEQ multiplex PCR; the TCRdb copy retains only in-frame clones and omits some. The sample includes some 1 million clones, about 75% seen only once; the top ten take about 1.4%. Input material: memory CD4+ T cells sorted from blood. The subset denotes: CD45RA-negative fraction. The rearrangement uses TRBV9 and TRBJ2-3, with D unresolved. The clonotype comes from a man younger than 35 in good health. The DNA for the CDR3 is TGTGCCAGCATTCGAGGTACAACTAGCACAGATACGCAGTATTTT. As protein: CASIRGTTSTDTQYF.